This T cell receptor beta chain was sequenced for a study of monozygotic twins with inflammatory bowel disease. Findings and caveats of the study: It was observed that concordant and discordant twins did not differ in repertoire similarity, possibly given limited power. Immunosuppressive treatments were not uniform, and this may have added variability to patient repertoires.

Addition of UMIs with a 6-nucleotide sample barcode was achieved by template switching. TCRdb re-called the 5' RACE reads and gives one entry per CDR3 protein, without DNA. The table counts 190,000 or so distinct CDR3 sequences; roughly 1.5% lies in the top ten. Details on this clonotype: Its antigen is as yet unknown.

The sample consisted of blood. The receptor comes from a human donor with ulcerative colitis or Crohn's disease, or a healthy co-twin of an affected twin (not recorded which).

CDR3 sequence: CASTPRGKRTDTQYF. This chain links TRBV11-2 with TRBJ2-3; TCRdb indicates TRBD1, and absent DNA this call remains unverified. The CDR3 contains 15 residues. The germline V gene has CDR1 SGHAT and CDR2 FQNNGV.